These 5 T cell receptor beta chains were sequenced from one sample in a study of T cell repertoires in aging, cancer and after chemotherapy. The template was genomic DNA from peripheral blood, not RNA. A mixed TRB-A/B primer pool amplified rearranged TRB by multiplex touch-down PCR. Using its own MiXCR run on the multiplex PCR reads, TCRdb lists one record per CDR3 protein. Found here are about 1,900 distinct CDR3 sequences, roughly 15% of them singletons; the top ten hold around 30%. The sequencing sample was made of blood. The receptor set was obtained from a human donor with a solid tumor.

In its sample, this clonotype is medium-sized (0.01 to 0.1%). This rearrangement joins TRBV20-1 to TRBJ2-1; a weak D match, TRBD1 (7 bases). Germline loops: CDR1 DFQATT, CDR2 SNEGSKA (reference sequence). This CDR3 region has 14 residues. Trimming shortened V by 6 bases and J by 3 bases, and 15 bases separated the two germline ends. The chain's CDR3 is CSAARQGLYNEQFF. The CDR3 DNA sequence: TGCAGTGCGGCACGACAGGGACTCTACAATGAGCAGTTCTTC.

This clonotype was seen only once. The chain uses TRBV6-5 and TRBJ2-7, with 7 bases identical to TRBD2. The V gene's germline CDR1 is MNHEY and CDR2 SVGAGI. The V segment lost 2 bases and the J segment 3 bases; nucleotides outside the gene matches: 7. This CDR3 comprises 15 residues. This chain's CDR3 is CASSYGLGGSYEQYF. For the CDR3, the DNA is TGTGCCAGCAGTTACGGACTGGGCGGGAGCTACGAGCAGTACTTC.

This clonotype counts as large. The chain is built from TRBV19 and TRBJ2-7; 9 nucleotides agree with TRBD2. V lost 6 bases and J lost 4; bases outside the gene matches: 4. CDR1 LNHDA and CDR2 SQIVND come from the germline V gene (reference sequence). There are 13 residues in the CDR3. As DNA, the CDR3 is TGTGCCAGTAGCCGCGGGAGGGAGTACGAGCAGTACTTC. It translates to CASSRGREYEQYF.

By sample fraction, this clonotype is medium-sized. V gene TRBV5-5 combines with J gene TRBJ1-6; 7 bases map to TRBD1. Trimming removed 1 base from V and 7 bases from J; junction bases left unmatched: 8. Germline CDR1 is SGHKS and CDR2 is YYEKEE (reference sequence). CDR3 length equals 16 residues. DNA for the CDR3: TGTGCCAGCAGCTTGATCCCCAGGGGGGAGAATTCACCCCTCCACTTT. Protein: CASSLIPRGENSPLHF.

This clonotype came up a few times. The V gene is TRBV7-9, the J gene TRBJ2-6; the D gene is possibly TRBD1 (6 bases). V lost 5 bases to trimming and J lost 2 bases, with 10 bases between them. The CDR3 runs 15 residues. The germline gives CDR1 SEHNR, CDR2 FQNEAQ (reference sequence). Here the CDR3 reads CASSEWGPGANVLTF. Here the CDR3 DNA reads TGTGCCAGCAGCGAGTGGGGGCCTGGGGCCAACGTCCTGACTTTC.